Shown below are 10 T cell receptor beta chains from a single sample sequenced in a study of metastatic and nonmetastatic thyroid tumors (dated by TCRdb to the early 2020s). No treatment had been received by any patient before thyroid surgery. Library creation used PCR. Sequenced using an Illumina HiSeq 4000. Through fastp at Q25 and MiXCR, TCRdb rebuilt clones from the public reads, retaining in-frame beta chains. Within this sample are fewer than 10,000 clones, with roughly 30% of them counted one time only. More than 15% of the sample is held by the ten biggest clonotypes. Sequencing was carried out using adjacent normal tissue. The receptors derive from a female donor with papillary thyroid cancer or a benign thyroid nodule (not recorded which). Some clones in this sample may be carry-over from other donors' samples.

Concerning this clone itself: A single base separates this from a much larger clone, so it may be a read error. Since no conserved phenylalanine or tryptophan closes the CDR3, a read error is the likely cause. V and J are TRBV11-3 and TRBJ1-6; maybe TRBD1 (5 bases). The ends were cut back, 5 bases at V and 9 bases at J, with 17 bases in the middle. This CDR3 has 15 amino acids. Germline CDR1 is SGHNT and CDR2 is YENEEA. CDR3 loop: CASSTRESGGSPLHL. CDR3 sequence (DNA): TGTGCCAGCAGCACCCGGGAGTCGGGGGGTTCACCCCTCCACCTT.

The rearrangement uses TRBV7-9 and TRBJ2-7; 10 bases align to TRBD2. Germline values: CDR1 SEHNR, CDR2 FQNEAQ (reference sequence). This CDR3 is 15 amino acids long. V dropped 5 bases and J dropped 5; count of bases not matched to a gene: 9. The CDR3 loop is CASSLITSGKDEQYF. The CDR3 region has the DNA TGTGCCAGCAGCCTTATAACTAGCGGGAAAGACGAGCAGTACTTC.

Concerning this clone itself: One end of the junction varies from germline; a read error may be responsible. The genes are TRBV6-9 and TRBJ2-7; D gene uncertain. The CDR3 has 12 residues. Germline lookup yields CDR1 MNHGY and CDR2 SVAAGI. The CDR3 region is CASRPLPYEQYF. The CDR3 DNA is TGCGCCAGCAGGCCCTTACCATACGAGCAGTACTTC.

The CDR3 bases are TGTGCCAGCAGCTGGGACAGTGCGGACTACGGATATGGCTACACCTTC. It codes for CASSWDSADYGYGYTF. This chain uses TRBV9 with TRBJ1-2; TRBD1 aligns across 7 bases. The CDR3 sequence is 16 residues long. The germline gives CDR1 SGDLS, CDR2 YYNGEE. Germline trimming cut 4 bases from V and 5 bases from J; bases unmatched to any gene: 14.

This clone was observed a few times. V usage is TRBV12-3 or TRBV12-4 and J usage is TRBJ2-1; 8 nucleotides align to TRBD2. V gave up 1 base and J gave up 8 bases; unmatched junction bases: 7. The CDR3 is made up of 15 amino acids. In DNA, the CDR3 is TGTGCCAGCAGTTTAGGTACGGGGGGGCCTTATGAGCAGTTCTTC. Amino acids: CASSLGTGGPYEQFF.

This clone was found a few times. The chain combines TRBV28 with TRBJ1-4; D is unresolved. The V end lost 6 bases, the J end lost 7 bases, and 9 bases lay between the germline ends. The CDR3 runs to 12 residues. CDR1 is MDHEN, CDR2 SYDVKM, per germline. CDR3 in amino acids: CASRTAGEKLFF. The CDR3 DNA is TGTGCCAGCAGAACGGCGGGTGAAAAACTGTTTTTT. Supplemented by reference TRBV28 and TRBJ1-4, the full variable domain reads DVKVTQSSRYLVKRTGEKVFLECVQDMDHENMFWYRQDPGLGLRLIYFSYDVKMKEKGDIPEGYSVSREKKERFSLILESASTNQTSMYLCASRTAGEKLFFGSGTQLSVL.

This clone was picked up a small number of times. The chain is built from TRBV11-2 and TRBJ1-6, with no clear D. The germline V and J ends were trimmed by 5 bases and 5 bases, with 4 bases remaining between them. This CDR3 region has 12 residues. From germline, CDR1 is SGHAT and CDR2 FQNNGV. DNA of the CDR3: TGTGCCAGCAGCCAGGATAATTCACCCCTCCACTTT. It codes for CASSQDNSPLHF.

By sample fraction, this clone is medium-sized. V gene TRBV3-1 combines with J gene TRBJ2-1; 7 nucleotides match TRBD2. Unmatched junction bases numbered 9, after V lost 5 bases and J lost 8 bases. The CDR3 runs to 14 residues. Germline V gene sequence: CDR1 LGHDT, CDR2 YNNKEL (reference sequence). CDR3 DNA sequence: TGTGCCAGCAGCACCCGGACTAGGTTGGATGAGCAGTTCTTC. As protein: CASSTRTRLDEQFF.

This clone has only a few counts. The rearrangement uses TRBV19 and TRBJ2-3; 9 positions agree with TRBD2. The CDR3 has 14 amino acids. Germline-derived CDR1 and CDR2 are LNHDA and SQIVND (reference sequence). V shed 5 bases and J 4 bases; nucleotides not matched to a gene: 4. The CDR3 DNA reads TGTGCCAGTAGTTTCTTAGCGGGAGCAGATACGCAGTATTTT. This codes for CASSFLAGADTQYF.

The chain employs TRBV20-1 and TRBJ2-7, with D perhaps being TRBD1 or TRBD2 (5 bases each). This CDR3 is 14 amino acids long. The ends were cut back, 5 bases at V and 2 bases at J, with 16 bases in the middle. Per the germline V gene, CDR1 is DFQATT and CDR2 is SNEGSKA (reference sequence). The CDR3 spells CSAPSGRLAYEQYF. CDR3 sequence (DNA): TGCAGTGCTCCATCGGGACGCCTCGCCTACGAGCAGTACTTC.